This section outlines one T cell receptor (beta chain) sequence together with its context. What it recognizes is unknown. Library preparation for TCR beta used quantitative 5'-RACE with molecular barcodes. TCRdb recomputed calls from the 5' RACE reads with MiXCR, one row per CDR3 protein. The sample lists hundreds of thousands of distinct CDR3 sequences; roughly 12% were seen once. CDR3 length equals 16 residues. CDR1 and CDR2 (germline): LGHNA, YSLEER. Trimming at V came to 3 bases and at J to 1 base, leaving 4 bases not matched to a gene. The data were obtained in a study of CD8 T cells in ankylosing spondylitis. Findings and caveats of the study: A TCR beta motif of 8 or 9 highly homologous variants appeared characteristic of ankylosing spondylitis blood. Reportedly, disease-linked clones are significantly enriched in ankylosing spondylitis patients' matched synovial fluid. Reports of some motif variants in reactive arthritis synovial fluid and blood predate this one.

The receptor was derived from a male donor with ankylosing spondylitis. The gene calls are TRBV4-3 and TRBJ2-2; 8 nucleotides line up with TRBD2. The sequencing input was blood, either unsorted or a sorted T cell fraction (not recorded which). The CDR3 DNA sequence: TGCGCCAGCAGCCAGTTAGCGGGACAGAACACCGGGGAGCTGTTTTTT. Amino acids: CASSQLAGQNTGELFF.